The sequence of this TCR beta chain was determined in a study of T cell responses to AZD1222 COVID-19 vaccine. General study results and limits: Close to half of all spike-specific TCRs reportedly target regions of the variants that are unmutated. Vaccine-related CD4 TCRs covered spike, predominating at 160-218 and 743-854.

On this clone: Its cognate antigen is unknown.

Per the germline V gene, CDR1 is GTSNPN and CDR2 is SVGIG (reference sequence). Trimming removed 4 bases from V and 1 base from J, with 13 bases in between. The CDR3 has 15 amino acids. This table comes from immunoSEQ multiplex PCR, and its TCRdb copy is limited to in-frame clones, with some not included. Counted here are 150,000 or so clones, around 93% occurring once; the ten biggest clones make up less than 3.5%. The chain links TRBV30 to TRBJ2-2, with D hard to call. The origin of this receptor is an adult who received the AZD1222 COVID-19 vaccine. The sample was peripheral blood, taken 28 days after the second AZD1222 dose. The CDR3 coding sequence is TGTGCCTGGACAGAACAATCCTTGAACACCGGGGAGCTGTTTTTT. Translation gives CAWTEQSLNTGELFF.